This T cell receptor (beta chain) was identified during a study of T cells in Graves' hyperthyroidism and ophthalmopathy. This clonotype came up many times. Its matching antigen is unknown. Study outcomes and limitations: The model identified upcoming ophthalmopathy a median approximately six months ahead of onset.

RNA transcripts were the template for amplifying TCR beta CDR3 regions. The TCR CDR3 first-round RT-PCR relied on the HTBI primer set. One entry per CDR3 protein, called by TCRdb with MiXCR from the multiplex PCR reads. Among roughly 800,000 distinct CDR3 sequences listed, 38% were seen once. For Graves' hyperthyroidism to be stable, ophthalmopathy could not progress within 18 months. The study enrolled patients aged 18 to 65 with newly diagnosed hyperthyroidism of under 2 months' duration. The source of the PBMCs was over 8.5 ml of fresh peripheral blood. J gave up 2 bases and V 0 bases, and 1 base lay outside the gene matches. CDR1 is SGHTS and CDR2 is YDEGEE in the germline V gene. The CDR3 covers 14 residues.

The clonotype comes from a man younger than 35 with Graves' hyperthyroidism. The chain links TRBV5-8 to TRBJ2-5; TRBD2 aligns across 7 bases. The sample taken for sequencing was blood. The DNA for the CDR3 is TGTGCCAGCAGCTTGGGGCGGGGGCAAGAGACCCAGTACTTC. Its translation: CASSLGRGQETQYF.